The 5 T cell receptor beta chains below were found in one sample sequenced in a study of CD8 T cells in Susac syndrome. Random hexamers were used to reverse transcribe about 0.5 to 1 ug of RNA. Using its own MiXCR run on the immunoSEQ multiplex PCR reads, TCRdb lists one record per CDR3 protein. Altogether 200,000 to 300,000 distinct CDR3 sequences are present, 96% being singletons, with the ten largest covering about 0.095%. The specimen was CD4+ T cells from PBMCs. These receptors all come from a human donor with Susac syndrome.

This chain uses TRBV15 with TRBJ1-3; D is unresolved. Germline CDR1 reads LNHNV; CDR2 reads YYDKDF (reference sequence). The germline V and J ends were trimmed by 1 base and 2 bases, with 6 bases remaining between them. The CDR3 sequence is 14 residues long. CDR3 residues: CATSRGEPGNTIYF. In DNA, the CDR3 is TGTGCCACCAGCAGAGGGGAGCCTGGAAACACCATATATTTT.

The chain employs TRBV4-1 and TRBJ2-7; D not certain. This CDR3 region has 14 residues. Trimming removed 2 bases at V and 2 bases at J, with 10 bases between. Germline V gene data show CDR1 as MGHRA and CDR2 as YSYEKL. The CDR3 sequence: CASSQTTNTYEQYF. The DNA of the CDR3 is TGCGCCAGCAGCCAAACGACCAACACCTACGAGCAGTACTTC.

The V and J genes are TRBV7-3 and TRBJ2-1; 12 bases align to TRBD2. V shed 4 bases, J shed 14 bases, and the junction held 15 bases outside the gene matches. The germline V gene has CDR1 SGHTA and CDR2 FQGTGA. This CDR3 region has 16 residues. CDR3 residues: CASSSSTRLAGDRKFF. The CDR3 DNA sequence: TGTGCCAGCAGCTCATCTACAAGACTAGCGGGAGATCGAAAGTTCTTC.

V is TRBV24-1 and J is TRBJ1-5, with no clear D. Trimming removed 2 bases at V and 11 bases at J, with 12 bases between. The CDR3 consists of 13 residues. The germline V gene has CDR1 KGHDR and CDR2 SFDVKD. The CDR3 loop reads CATSDSAGESQHF. The CDR3 coding sequence is TGTGCCACCAGTGATTCCGCGGGTGAGTCCCAGCATTTT.

The V and J genes are TRBV18 and TRBJ2-3; D gene unclear. The CDR3 runs to 18 residues. Germline CDR1 KGHSH, CDR2 LQKENI. Trimming shortened V by 2 bases and J by 0 bases, and 18 bases separated the two germline ends. CDR3 in DNA: TGTGCCAGCTCACCAATTACTTCAGGAGCTTCTAGCACAGATACGCAGTATTTT. It codes for CASSPITSGASSTDTQYF. Full variable domain (rest looked up from reference TRBV18 and TRBJ2-3): NAGVMQNPRHLVRRRGQEARLRCSPMKGHSHVYWYRQLPEEGLKFMVYLQKENIIDESGMPKERFSAEFPKEGPSILRIQQVVRGDSAAYFCASSPITSGASSTDTQYFGPGTRLTVL.